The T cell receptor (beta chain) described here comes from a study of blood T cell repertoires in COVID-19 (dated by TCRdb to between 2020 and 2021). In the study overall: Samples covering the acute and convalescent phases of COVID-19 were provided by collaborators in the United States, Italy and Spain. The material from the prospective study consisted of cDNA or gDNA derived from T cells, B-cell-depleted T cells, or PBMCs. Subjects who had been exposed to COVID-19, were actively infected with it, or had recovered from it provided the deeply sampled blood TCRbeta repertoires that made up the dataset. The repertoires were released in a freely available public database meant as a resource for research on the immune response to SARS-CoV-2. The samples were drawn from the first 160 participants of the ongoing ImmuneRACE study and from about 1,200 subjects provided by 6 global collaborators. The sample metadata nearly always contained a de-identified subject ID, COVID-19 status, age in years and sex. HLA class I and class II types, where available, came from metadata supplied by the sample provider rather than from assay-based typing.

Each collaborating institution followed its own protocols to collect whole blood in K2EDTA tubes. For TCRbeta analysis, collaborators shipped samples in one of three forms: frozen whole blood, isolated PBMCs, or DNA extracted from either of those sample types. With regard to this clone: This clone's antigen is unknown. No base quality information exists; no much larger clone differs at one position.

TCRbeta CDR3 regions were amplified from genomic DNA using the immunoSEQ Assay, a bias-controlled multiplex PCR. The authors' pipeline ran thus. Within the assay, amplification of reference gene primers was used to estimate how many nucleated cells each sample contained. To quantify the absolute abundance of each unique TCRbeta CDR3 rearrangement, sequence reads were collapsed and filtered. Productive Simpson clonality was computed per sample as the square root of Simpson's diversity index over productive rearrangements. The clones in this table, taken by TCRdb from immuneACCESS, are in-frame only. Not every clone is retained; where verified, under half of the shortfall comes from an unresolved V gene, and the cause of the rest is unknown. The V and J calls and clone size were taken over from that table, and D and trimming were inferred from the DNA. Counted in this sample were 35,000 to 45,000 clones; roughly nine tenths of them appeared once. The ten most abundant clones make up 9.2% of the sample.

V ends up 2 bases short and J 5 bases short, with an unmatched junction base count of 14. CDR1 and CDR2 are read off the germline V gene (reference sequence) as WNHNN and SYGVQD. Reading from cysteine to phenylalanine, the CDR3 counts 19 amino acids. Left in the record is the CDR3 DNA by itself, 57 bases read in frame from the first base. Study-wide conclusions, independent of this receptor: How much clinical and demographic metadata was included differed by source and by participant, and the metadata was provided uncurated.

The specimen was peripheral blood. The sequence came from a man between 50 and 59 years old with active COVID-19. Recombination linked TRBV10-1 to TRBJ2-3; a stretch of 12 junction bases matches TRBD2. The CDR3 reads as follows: CASSEATSGSHLTGDTQYF. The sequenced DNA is TGCGCCAGCAGTGAGGCGACTAGCGGGAGCCATCTAACTGGAGATACGCAGTATTTT.